Each of the 23 T cell receptor beta chains below was sequenced from the same sample in a study of T cell responses to AZD1222 COVID-19 vaccine. Assay: immunoSEQ multiplex PCR; the TCRdb copy retains only in-frame clones and omits some. The data show some 120,000 clones, approximately 83% seen once. The source material was peripheral blood, sampled on day 0 of MenACWY control vaccination. These receptors originate from an adult in good health.

CDR3 sequence: CASSQDYGVYEQYF. In nucleotides, the CDR3 is TGCGCCAGCAGCCAAGACTACGGGGTCTACGAGCAGTACTTC. The chain has TRBV4-3 and TRBJ2-7; D perhaps matches TRBD2 (5 bases). CDR3 length equals 14 residues. The germline gives CDR1 LGHNA, CDR2 YSLEER. The ends were cut back, 0 bases at V and 3 bases at J, with 9 bases in the middle.

The chain joins TRBV7-2 to TRBJ2-3, with TRBD2 identical over 13 bases. The J segment lost 2 bases and the V segment lost 0 bases, leaving 5 bases of the junction unmatched. Per the germline V gene, CDR1 is SGHTA and CDR2 is FQGNSA. This CDR3 is 18 amino acids long. The CDR3 coding sequence is TGTGCCAGCAGCTTAGCGCGGACTAGCGGGGGACTCACAGATACGCAGTATTTT. Translating gives CASSLARTSGGLTDTQYF.

The chain is built from TRBV11-2 and TRBJ1-3; the D is unclear. CDR1 and CDR2 from the germline V gene are SGHAT and FQNNGV. The CDR3 runs to 14 residues. Trimming left V 4 bases short and J 0 bases short, with 7 bases between. The CDR3 spells CASSWDLSGNTIYF. The DNA of the CDR3 is TGTGCCAGCAGCTGGGATCTCTCTGGAAACACCATATATTTT.

The chain couples TRBV12-5 to TRBJ1-1; 8 nucleotides line up with TRBD1. In germline, CDR1 is LGHNT, CDR2 FRNRAP. The CDR3 contains 13 residues. V was clipped by 5 bases and J by 11 bases; unmatched bases: 10. CDR3: CASGLGTGGNAFF. The DNA for the CDR3 is TGTGCTAGTGGTCTCGGGACAGGAGGGAACGCTTTCTTT.

This chain joins TRBV7-2 and TRBJ2-5; D possibly matches TRBD1 or TRBD2 (5 bases each). The germline gives CDR1 SGHTA, CDR2 FQGNSA. Trimming cost V 3 bases and J 1 base, with 12 bases left between them. This CDR3 spans 15 amino acids. CDR3 in DNA: TGTGCCAGCAGCTTCGACGGGGCCCGCCAAGAGACCCAGTACTTC. Its translation is CASSFDGARQETQYF.

This clone was counted only a few times. This chain joins TRBV6-6 and TRBJ2-7; 15 positions match TRBD2. Germline assignment: CDR1 MNHNY and CDR2 SVGAGI (reference sequence). The CDR3 runs 17 residues. V lost 5 bases, J lost 3 bases, and 8 bases stayed unmatched. DNA for the CDR3: TGTGCCAGCAGTCGGACTAGCGGGGGGGCCGTCGGCTACGAGCAGTACTTC. Residues: CASSRTSGGAVGYEQYF.

The chain combines TRBV13 with TRBJ2-1; 7 positions agree with TRBD1. Germline V gene sequence: CDR1 PRHDT, CDR2 FYEKMQ (reference sequence). J lost 9 bases, V lost 4 bases, and 12 bases had no gene match. The CDR3 has 15 residues. CDR3 bases: TGTGCCAGCAGCTCTCAAAGGGGGCTACAATCTGAGCAGTTCTTC. Amino acids: CASSSQRGLQSEQFF.

This chain uses TRBV27 with TRBJ2-7; a possible D gene is TRBD2 (6 bases). The CDR3 runs to 15 residues. Trimming pared 6 bases from V and 2 bases from J, leaving 17 bases between. CDR1 is MNHEY and CDR2 is SMNVEV in the germline V gene (reference sequence). CDR3 protein: CASRRGTQTAYEQYF. The DNA for the CDR3 is TGTGCCAGCAGGCGCGGGACTCAGACGGCCTACGAGCAGTACTTC.

This chain connects TRBV3-1 (or the pseudogene TRBV3-2) to TRBJ2-5, with D uncertain. V was clipped by 1 base and J by 4 bases, with 7 bases between them. Germline V gene data show CDR1 as LGHDT and CDR2 as YNNKEL (reference sequence). This CDR3 has 13 residues. DNA of the CDR3: TGTGCCAGCAGCCAAGTCAGAGGAGAGACCCAGTACTTC. It specifies CASSQVRGETQYF.

The rearrangement links TRBV25-1 to TRBJ2-1; weak D call: TRBD1 (6 bases). V was clipped by 4 bases and J by 5 bases, with 15 bases between them. The CDR3 contains 15 residues. Germline V lookup: CDR1 MGHDK, CDR2 SYGVNS. Here the CDR3 DNA reads TGTGCCAGCAGTGTGCCAGGGGAAGGGGACAATGAGCAGTTCTTC. The encoded protein is CASSVPGEGDNEQFF.

This chain uses TRBV29-1 with TRBJ2-5; no reliable D call. The CDR3 extends over 12 amino acids. Germline V gene lookup returns CDR1 SQVTM and CDR2 ANQGSEA. V was clipped by 4 bases and J by 2 bases, with 8 bases between them. CDR3 sequence: CSVVPQQETQYF. CDR3 nucleotides: TGCAGCGTTGTCCCCCAGCAAGAGACCCAGTACTTC.

The chain joins TRBV7-2 to TRBJ2-3; D gene ambiguous. Per the germline V gene, CDR1 is SGHTA and CDR2 is FQGNSA. V was trimmed by 1 base and J by 6 bases, leaving 17 bases between them. The CDR3 contains 16 residues. In nucleotides, the CDR3 is TGTGCCAGCAGCTTAGGAACGGGTACTGGCAGGGATACGCAGTATTTT. Its protein product is CASSLGTGTGRDTQYF.

In DNA, the CDR3 is TGCGCCAGCAGTGAGTCACAGTTCTATGGCTACACCTTC. Translating gives CASSESQFYGYTF. The J gene is TRBJ1-2, the V gene TRBV10-2, with D hard to call. CDR1 is WSHSY, CDR2 SAAADI, per germline. V was cut by 0 bases and J by 4 bases, with 6 bases left in between. The CDR3 has 13 amino acids.

The rearrangement joins TRBV18 to TRBJ2-3, with 14 bases fitting TRBD2. CDR1 is KGHSH, CDR2 LQKENI, per germline. V was pared by 3 bases and J by 4 bases, with 6 bases of the junction left unmatched. The CDR3 length is 17 residues. The CDR3 here is CASSPLPGLAGADTQYF. CDR3 nucleotides: TGTGCCAGCTCACCTCTCCCGGGACTAGCGGGGGCAGATACGCAGTATTTT.

V is TRBV4-2 and J is TRBJ1-5, with 7 bases aligning to TRBD1. The CDR3 covers 16 residues. Germline-derived CDR1 and CDR2 are LGHNA and YNFKEQ. V lost 3 bases, J lost 4 bases, and 9 bases stayed unmatched. CDR3 protein: CASSHVLGQPNQPQHF. CDR3 coding DNA: TGTGCCAGCAGCCATGTCCTGGGACAGCCAAATCAGCCCCAGCATTTT.

This chain joins TRBV3-1 (or the pseudogene TRBV3-2) and TRBJ2-3, with 11 bases matching TRBD2. The V gene end was trimmed by 4 bases and the J gene end by 3 bases; junction bases not matched to a gene: 6. The germline V gene has CDR1 LGHDT and CDR2 YNNKEL (reference sequence). This CDR3 is 16 amino acids long. The DNA for the CDR3 is TGTGCCAGCAGCCCTATAGCGGGGGGGCAAACAGATACGCAGTATTTT. This codes for CASSPIAGGQTDTQYF.

A single count supports this clone. The rearrangement uses TRBV6-2 or TRBV6-3 and TRBJ2-1; D uncertain. The CDR3 extends over 11 amino acids. Germline values: CDR1 MNHEY, CDR2 SVGEGT. Trimming took off 5 bases at V and 5 bases at J, with 4 bases between the two ends. CDR3 sequence: CASSEDNEQFF. The CDR3 DNA sequence: TGTGCCAGCAGTGAGGACAATGAGCAGTTCTTC.

The chain combines TRBV6-2 or TRBV6-3 with TRBJ2-3; 9 bases are shared with TRBD1. CDR1 is MNHEY and CDR2 is SVGEGT in the germline V gene. This CDR3 is built from 17 residues. V trimming: 6 bases; J trimming: 0 bases; junction bases outside the gene matches: 10. The CDR3 DNA follows: TGTGCCAGCAGCTCCGGGACAGGGCCCTCTAGCACAGATACGCAGTATTTT. Its translation is CASSSGTGPSSTDTQYF.

J is TRBJ2-7 and V is TRBV7-8; 9 bases line up with TRBD2. CDR3 size: 17 residues. Germline V gene data show CDR1 as SGHVS and CDR2 as FQNEAQ. The V and J ends lost 1 base and 2 bases, in that order; junction bases with no gene match: 9. The DNA of the CDR3 is TGTGCCAGCAGCTTAGTTAAAGGCCTAGCGGGGACCTACGAGCAGTACTTC. Amino acids: CASSLVKGLAGTYEQYF.

This chain joins TRBV6-5 and TRBJ1-1, with 8 positions matching TRBD1. The CDR3 totals 15 residues. Germline-derived CDR1 and CDR2 are MNHEY and SVGAGI. J lost 1 base, V lost 4 bases, and 5 bases had no gene match. The CDR3 region has the DNA TGTGCCAGCAGTTCACCAGGGGGCCGGAACACTGAAGCTTTCTTT. This encodes CASSSPGGRNTEAFF.

The chain joins TRBV5-5 to TRBJ2-1; D is possibly TRBD2 (5 bases). From germline, CDR1 is SGHKS and CDR2 YYEKEE (reference sequence). V lost 5 bases and J 9 bases, leaving 24 bases between the germline ends. The CDR3 has 16 amino acids. The CDR3 nucleotides read TGTGCCAGCAGTTTTGGCTACAACCTCGAGAGCGGTGAGCAGTTCTTC. Translated: CASSFGYNLESGEQFF.

This clone was detected only once. J is TRBJ1-2 and V is TRBV4-1, with 10 bases aligning to TRBD1. V was pared by 1 base and J by 5 bases, with 13 bases of the junction left unmatched. CDR1 and CDR2 from the germline V gene are MGHRA and YSYEKL. The CDR3 is 18 residues long. CDR3 nucleotides: TGCGCCAGCAGCCAAGCTCCTCGGACAGGGGGAGGGAGTTATGGCTACACCTTC. This gives the protein CASSQAPRTGGGSYGYTF.

This chain uses TRBV6-6 with TRBJ2-3; a weak D match, TRBD1 (6 bases). The germline V gene encodes CDR1 MNHNY and CDR2 SVGAGI (reference sequence). The V end lost 4 bases, the J end lost 3 bases, and 11 bases lay between the germline ends. The length of the CDR3 is 14 residues. The CDR3, as DNA: TGTGCCAGCAGTTTACAGGGAGTGACAGATACGCAGTATTTT. Protein product: CASSLQGVTDTQYF.